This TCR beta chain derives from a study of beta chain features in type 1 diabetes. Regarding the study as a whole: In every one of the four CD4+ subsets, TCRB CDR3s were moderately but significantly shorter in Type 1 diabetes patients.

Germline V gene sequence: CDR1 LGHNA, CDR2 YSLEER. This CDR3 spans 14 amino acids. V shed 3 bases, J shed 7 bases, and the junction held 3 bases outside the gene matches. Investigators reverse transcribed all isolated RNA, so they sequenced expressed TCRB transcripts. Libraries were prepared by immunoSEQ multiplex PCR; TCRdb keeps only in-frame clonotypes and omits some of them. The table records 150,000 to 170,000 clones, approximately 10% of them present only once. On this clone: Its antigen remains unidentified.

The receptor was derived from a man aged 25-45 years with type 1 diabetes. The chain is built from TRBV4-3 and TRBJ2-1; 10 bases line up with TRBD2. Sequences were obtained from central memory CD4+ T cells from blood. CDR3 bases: TGCGCCAGCAGCCATAGAGCGGGAGGGAATGAGCAGTTCTTC. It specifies CASSHRAGGNEQFF.